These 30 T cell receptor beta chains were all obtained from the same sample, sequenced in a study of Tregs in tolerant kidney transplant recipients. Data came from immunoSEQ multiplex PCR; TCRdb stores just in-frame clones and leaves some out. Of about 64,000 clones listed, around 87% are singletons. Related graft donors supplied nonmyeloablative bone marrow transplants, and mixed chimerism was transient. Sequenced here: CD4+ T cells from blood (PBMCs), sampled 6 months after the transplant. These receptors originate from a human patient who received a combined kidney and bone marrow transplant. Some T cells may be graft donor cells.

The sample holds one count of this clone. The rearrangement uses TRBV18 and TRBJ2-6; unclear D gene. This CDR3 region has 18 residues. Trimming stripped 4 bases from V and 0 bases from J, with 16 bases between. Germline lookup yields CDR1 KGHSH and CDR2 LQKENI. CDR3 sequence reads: CASSRPPKPISGANVLTF. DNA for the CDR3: TGTGCCAGCTCACGCCCCCCTAAACCAATCTCTGGGGCCAACGTCCTGACTTTC. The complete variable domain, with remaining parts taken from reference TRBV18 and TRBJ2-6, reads NAGVMQNPRHLVRRRGQEARLRCSPMKGHSHVYWYRQLPEEGLKFMVYLQKENIIDESGMPKERFSAEFPKEGPSILRIQQVVRGDSAAYFCASSRPPKPISGANVLTFGAGSRLTVL.

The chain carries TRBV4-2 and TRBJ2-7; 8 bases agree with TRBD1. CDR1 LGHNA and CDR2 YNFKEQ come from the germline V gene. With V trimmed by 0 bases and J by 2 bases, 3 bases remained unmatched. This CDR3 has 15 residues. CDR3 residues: CASSQDDRGTYEQYF. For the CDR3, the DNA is TGTGCCAGCAGCCAAGATGACAGGGGAACCTACGAGCAGTACTTC.

The CDR3 sequence: CAWTVGRANTEAFF. In DNA, the CDR3 is TGTGCCTGGACCGTAGGCAGGGCCAACACTGAAGCTTTCTTT. V usage is TRBV30 and J usage is TRBJ1-1; D may be TRBD1 (5 bases). The CDR3 length is 14 residues. The germline V gene encodes CDR1 GTSNPN and CDR2 SVGIG (reference sequence). V gave up 4 bases and J gave up 2 bases, with 14 bases separating them.

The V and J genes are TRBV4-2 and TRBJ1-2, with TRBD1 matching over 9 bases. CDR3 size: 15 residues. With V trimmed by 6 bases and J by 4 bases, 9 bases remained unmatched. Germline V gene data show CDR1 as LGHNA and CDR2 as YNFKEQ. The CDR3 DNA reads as TGTGCCAGCAGGACCGGGACAGGGTTACGCTATGGCTACACCTTC. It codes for CASRTGTGLRYGYTF.

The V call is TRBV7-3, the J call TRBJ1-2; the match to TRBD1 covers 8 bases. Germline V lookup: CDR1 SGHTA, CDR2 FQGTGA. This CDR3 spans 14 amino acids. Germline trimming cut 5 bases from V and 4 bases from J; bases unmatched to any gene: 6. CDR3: CASSPNQGAYGYTF. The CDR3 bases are TGTGCCAGCAGCCCAAATCAGGGGGCCTATGGCTACACCTTC.

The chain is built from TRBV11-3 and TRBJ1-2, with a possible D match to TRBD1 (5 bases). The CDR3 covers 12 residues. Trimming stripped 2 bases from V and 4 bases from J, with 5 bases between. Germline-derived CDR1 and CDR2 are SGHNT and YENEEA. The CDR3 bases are TGTGCCAGCAGCTTACAGGGCTATGGCTACACCTTC. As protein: CASSLQGYGYTF. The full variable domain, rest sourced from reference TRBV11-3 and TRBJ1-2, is EAGVVQSPRYKIIEKKQPVAFWCNPISGHNTLYWYLQNLGQGPELLIRYENEEAVDDSQLPKDRFSAERLKGVDSTLKIQPAELGDSAVYLCASSLQGYGYTFGSGTRLTVV.

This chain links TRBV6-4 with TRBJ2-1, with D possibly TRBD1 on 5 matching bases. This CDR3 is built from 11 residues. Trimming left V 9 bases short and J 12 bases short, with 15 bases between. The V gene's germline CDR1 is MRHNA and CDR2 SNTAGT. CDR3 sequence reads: CARVRTGGQFF. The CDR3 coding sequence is TGTGCCAGGGTTAGAACAGGTGGGCAGTTCTTC.

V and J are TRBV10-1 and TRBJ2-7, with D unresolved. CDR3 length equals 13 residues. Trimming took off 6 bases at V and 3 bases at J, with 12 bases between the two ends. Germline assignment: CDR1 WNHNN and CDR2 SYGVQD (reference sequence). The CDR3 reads CASSPSGNYEQYF. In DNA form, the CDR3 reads TGCGCCAGCAGCCCCTCCGGTAACTACGAGCAGTACTTC.

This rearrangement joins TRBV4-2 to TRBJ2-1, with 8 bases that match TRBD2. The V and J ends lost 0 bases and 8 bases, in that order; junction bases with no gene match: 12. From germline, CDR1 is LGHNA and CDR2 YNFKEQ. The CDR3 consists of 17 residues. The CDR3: CASSQDVSERGFDEQFF. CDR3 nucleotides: TGTGCCAGCAGCCAAGACGTCTCCGAGCGGGGGTTTGATGAGCAGTTCTTC.

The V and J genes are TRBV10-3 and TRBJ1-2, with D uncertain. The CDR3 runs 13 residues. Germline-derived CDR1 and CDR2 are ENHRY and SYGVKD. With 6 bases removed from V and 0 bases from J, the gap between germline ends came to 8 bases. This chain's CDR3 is CAIRLGANYGYTF. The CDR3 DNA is TGTGCCATCAGACTGGGAGCTAACTATGGCTACACCTTC.

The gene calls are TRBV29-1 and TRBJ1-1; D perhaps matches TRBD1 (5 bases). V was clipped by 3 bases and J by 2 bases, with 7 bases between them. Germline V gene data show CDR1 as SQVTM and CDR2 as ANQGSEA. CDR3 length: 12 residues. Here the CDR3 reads CSVDGTNTEAFF. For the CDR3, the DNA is TGCAGCGTTGACGGGACTAACACTGAAGCTTTCTTT.

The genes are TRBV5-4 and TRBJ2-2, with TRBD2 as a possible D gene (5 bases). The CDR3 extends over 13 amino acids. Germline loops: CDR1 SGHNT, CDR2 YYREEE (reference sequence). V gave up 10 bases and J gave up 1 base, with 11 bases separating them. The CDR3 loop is CAGVAQNTGELFF. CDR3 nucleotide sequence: TGTGCCGGAGTAGCGCAGAACACCGGGGAGCTGTTTTTT.

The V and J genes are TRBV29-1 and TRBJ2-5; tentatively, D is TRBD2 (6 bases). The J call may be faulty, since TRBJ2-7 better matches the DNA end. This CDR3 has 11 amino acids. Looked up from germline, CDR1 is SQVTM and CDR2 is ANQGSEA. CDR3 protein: CSVRLVYEQYF. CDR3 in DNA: TGCAGCGTAAGACTAGTCTACGAGCAGTACTTC.

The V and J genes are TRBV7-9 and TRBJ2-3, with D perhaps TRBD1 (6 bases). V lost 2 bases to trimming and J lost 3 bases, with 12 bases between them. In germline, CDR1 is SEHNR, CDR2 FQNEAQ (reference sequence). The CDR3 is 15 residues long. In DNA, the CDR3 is TGTGCCAGCAGCTTAAGGGGGAGCGGTACAGATACGCAGTATTTT. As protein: CASSLRGSGTDTQYF.

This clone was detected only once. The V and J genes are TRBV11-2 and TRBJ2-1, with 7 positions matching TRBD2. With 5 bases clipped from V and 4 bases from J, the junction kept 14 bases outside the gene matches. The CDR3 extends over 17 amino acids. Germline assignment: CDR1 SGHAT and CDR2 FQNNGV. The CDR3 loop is CASSPFGGLRTYNEQFF. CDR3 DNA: TGTGCCAGCAGCCCTTTCGGGGGACTAAGAACATACAATGAGCAGTTCTTC. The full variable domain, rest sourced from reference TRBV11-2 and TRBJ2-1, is EAGVAQSPRYKIIEKRQSVAFWCNPISGHATLYWYQQILGQGPKLLIQFQNNGVVDDSQLPKDRFSAERLKGVDSTLKIQPAKLEDSAVYLCASSPFGGLRTYNEQFFGPGTRLTVL.

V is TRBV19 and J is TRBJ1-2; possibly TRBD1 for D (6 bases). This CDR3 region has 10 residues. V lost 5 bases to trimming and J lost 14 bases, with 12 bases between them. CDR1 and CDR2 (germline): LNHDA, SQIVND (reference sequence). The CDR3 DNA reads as TGTGCCAGTAGTCAACAGGGTAGGACCTTC. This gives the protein CASSQQGRTF.

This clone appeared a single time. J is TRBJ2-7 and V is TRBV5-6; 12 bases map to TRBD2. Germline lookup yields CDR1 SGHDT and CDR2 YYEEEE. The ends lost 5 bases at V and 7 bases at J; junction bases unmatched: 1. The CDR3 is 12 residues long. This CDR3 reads CASRLAGGEQYF. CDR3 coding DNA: TGTGCCAGCAGGCTAGCGGGAGGGGAGCAGTACTTC.

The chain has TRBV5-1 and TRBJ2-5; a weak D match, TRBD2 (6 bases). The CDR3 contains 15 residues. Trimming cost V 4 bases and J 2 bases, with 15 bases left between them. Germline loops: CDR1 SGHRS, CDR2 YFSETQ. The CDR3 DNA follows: TGCGCCAGCAGCCTGAGAGGACGGGGGCAAGAGACCCAGTACTTC. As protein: CASSLRGRGQETQYF.

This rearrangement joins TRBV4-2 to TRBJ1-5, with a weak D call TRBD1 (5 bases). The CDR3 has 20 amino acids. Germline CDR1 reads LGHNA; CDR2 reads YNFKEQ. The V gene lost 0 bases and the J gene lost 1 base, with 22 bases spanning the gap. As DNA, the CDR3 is TGTGCCAGCAGCCAAGATCTGTCCCGGCAGGGCTCGCGCAGCAATCAGCCCCAGCATTTT. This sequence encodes CASSQDLSRQGSRSNQPQHF.

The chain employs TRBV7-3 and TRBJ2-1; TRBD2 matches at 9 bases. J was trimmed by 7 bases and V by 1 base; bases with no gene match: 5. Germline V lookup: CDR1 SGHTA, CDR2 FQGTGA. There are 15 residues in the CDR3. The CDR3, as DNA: TGTGCCAGCAGCTTAAATAGCGGGGGTCTTAATGAGCAGTTCTTC. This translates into CASSLNSGGLNEQFF. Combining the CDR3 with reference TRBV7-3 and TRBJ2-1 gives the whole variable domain GAGVSQTPSNKVTEKGKYVELRCDPISGHTALYWYRQSLGQGPEFLIYFQGTGAADDSGLPNDRFFAVRPEGSVSTLKIQRTERGDSAVYLCASSLNSGGLNEQFFGPGTRLTVL.

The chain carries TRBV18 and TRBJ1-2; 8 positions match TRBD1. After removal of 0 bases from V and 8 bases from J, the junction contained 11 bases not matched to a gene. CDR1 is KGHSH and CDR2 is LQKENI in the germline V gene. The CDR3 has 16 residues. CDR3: CASSPPGQGTAGGYTF. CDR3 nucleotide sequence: TGTGCCAGCTCACCACCCGGACAGGGCACGGCGGGAGGCTACACCTTC.

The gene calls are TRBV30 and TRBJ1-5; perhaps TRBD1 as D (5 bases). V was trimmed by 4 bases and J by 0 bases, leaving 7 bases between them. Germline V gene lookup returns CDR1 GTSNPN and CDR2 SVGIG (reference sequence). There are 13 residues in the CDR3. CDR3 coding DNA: TGTGCCTGGAACAGGAATAGCAATCAGCCCCAGCATTTT. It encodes CAWNRNSNQPQHF.

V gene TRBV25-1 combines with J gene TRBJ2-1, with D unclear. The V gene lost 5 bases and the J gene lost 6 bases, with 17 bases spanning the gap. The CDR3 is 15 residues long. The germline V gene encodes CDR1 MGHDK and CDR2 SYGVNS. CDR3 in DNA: TGTGCCAGCAGTTATTCCAGAGGAAGCCTCAATGAGCAGTTCTTC. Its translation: CASSYSRGSLNEQFF.

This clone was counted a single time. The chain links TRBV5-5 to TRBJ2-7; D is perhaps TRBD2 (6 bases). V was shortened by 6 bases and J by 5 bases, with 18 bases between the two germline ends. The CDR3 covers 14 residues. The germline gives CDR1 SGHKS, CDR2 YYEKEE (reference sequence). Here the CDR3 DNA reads TGTGCCAGCACCCTGACTAGGCTTGCCGACGAGCAGTACTTC. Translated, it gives CASTLTRLADEQYF.

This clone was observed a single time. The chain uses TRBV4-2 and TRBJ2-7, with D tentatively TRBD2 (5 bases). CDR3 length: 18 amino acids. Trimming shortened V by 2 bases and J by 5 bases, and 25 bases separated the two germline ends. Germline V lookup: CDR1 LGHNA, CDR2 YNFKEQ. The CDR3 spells CASSQIPLARTRNDEQYF. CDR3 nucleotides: TGTGCCAGCAGCCAAATTCCCCTGGCTAGAACTAGGAACGACGAGCAGTACTTC.

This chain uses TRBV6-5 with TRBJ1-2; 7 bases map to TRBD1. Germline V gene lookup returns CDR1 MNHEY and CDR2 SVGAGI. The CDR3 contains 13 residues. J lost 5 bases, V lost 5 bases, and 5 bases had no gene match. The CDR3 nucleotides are TGTGCCAGCAGTCGGGACAGAGGATATGGCTACACCTTC. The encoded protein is CASSRDRGYGYTF.

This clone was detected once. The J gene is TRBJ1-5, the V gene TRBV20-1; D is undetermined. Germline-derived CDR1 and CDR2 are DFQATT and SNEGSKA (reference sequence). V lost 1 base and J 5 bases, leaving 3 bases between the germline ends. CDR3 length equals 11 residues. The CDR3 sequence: CSARADQPQHF. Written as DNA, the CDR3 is TGCAGTGCTAGAGCCGATCAGCCCCAGCATTTT.

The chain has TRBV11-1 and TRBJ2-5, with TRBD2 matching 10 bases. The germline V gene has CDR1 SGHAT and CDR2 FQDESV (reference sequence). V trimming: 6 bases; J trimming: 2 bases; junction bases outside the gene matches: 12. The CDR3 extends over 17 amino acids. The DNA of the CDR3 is TGTGCCAGCAGGAGCTCATTAGCGGGGGGAATTCAAGAGACCCAGTACTTC. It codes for CASRSSLAGGIQETQYF.

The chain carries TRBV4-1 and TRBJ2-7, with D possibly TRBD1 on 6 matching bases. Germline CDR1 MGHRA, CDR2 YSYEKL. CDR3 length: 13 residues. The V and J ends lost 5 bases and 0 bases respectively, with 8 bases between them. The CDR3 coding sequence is TGCGCCAGCAGCAAGGGGGTCTCCTACGAGCAGTACTTC. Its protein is CASSKGVSYEQYF.

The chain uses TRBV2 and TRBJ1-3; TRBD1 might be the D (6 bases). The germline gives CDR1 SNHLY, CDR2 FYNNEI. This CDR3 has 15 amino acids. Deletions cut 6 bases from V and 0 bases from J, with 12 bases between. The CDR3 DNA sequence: TGTGCCAGCAGGGACACAGGGAGCTCTGGAAACACCATATATTTT. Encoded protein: CASRDTGSSGNTIYF.